This TCR beta chain came from a study of blood T cell repertoires in COVID-19. Study context: COVID-19 samples, acute and convalescent, were from the United States, Italy and Spain. Sample material is recorded as cDNA or gDNA derived from T cells, B-cell-depleted T cells, or PBMCs.

V was pared by 5 bases and J by 0 bases, with 6 bases of the junction left unmatched. CDR1 and CDR2 (germline): SEHNR, FQNEAQ (reference sequence). The CDR3 covers 15 residues. Original data processing: The authors estimated nucleated cell counts from reference gene primer amplification. The assay was immunoSEQ multiplex PCR, and TCRdb's table has in-frame clones only and misses some. From that table come the V and J calls and clone size; the DNA was used to work out D and trimming. Among a few hundred thousand clones listed, 85% were seen once. The source of this sequence is a woman in her late teens or twenties with acute or convalescent COVID-19. V is TRBV7-9 and J is TRBJ1-1; 7 positions match TRBD1. The specimen was peripheral blood. Here the CDR3 DNA reads TGTGCCAGCAGCCCGACAGGGAACTTGAACACTGAAGCTTTCTTT. Protein sequence: CASSPTGNLNTEAFF. Looking up the rest from reference TRBV7-9 and TRBJ1-1 gives the full variable domain: DTGVSQNPRHKITKRGQNVTFRCDPISEHNRLYWYRQTLGQGPEFLTYFQNEAQLEKSRLLSDRFSAERPKGSFSTLEIQRTEQGDSAMYLCASSPTGNLNTEAFFGQGTRLTVV.